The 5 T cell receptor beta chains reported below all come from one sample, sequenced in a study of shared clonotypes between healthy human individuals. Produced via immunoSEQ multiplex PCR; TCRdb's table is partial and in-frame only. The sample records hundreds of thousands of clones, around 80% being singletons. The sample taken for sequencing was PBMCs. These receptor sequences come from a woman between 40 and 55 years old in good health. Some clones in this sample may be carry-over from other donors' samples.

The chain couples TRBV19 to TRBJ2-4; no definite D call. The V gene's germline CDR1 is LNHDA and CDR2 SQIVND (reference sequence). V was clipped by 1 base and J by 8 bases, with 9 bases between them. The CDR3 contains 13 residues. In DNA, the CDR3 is TGTGCCAGTAGTATAGGGATTGTGGACATTCAGTACTTC. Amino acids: CASSIGIVDIQYF. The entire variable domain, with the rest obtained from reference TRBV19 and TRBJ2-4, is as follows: DGGITQSPKYLFRKEGQNVTLSCEQNLNHDAMYWYRQDPGQGLRLIYYSQIVNDFQKGDIAEGYSVSREKKESFPLTVTSAQKNPTAFYLCASSIGIVDIQYFGAGTRLSVL.

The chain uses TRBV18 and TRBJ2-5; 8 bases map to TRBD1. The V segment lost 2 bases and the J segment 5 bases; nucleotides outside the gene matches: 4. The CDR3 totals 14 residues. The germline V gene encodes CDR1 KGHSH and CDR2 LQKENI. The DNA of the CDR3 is TGTGCCAGCTCACCAACGACAGGGGAGGAGACCCAGTACTTC. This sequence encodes CASSPTTGEETQYF.

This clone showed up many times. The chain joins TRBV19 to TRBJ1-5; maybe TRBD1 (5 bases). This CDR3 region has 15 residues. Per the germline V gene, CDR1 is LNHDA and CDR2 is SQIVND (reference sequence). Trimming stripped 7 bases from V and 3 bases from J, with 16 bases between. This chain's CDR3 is CASTSGRSFNQPQHF. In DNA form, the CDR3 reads TGTGCCAGTACCTCGGGACGGAGTTTCAATCAGCCCCAGCATTTT.

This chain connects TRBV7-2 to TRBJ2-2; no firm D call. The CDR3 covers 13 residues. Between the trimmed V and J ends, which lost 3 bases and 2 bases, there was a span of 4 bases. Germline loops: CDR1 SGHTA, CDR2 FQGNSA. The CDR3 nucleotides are TGTGCCAGCAGCTTCGGAAACACCGGGGAGCTGTTTTTT. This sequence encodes CASSFGNTGELFF.

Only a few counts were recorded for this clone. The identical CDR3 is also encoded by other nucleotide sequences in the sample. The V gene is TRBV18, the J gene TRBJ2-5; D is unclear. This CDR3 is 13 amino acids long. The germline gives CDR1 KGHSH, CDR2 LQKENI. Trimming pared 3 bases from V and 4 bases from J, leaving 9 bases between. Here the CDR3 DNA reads TGTGCCAGCTCACCGGGGTTTGGAGAGACCCAGTACTTC. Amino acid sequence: CASSPGFGETQYF.